This T cell receptor beta chain was found in a study of cytomegalovirus exposure and HLA in healthy donors. Overall study results and limits: Using a false discovery rate of 0.05, a later analysis showed that fewer than 20,000 TCR beta sequences were associated with HLA alleles. TCR beta V- and J-gene trimming was later associated with a missense DCLRE1C variant. The authors later found most CMV-associated TCR beta chains appeared HLA-restricted.

PCR employed 60 Vbeta and 13 Jbeta primers. Sequenced by immunoSEQ multiplex PCR; TCRdb stores in-frame clones only, minus some. The table lists about 71,000 clones, approximately 70% of them singletons. Concerning this clone itself: No antigen is known for it.

CDR3 length equals 17 residues. The germline V gene encodes CDR1 SGHVS and CDR2 FQNEAQ. With 1 base removed from V and 0 bases from J, the gap between germline ends came to 13 bases. This receptor was taken from a woman in her forties or fifties in good health and CMV-seropositive. The gene calls are TRBV7-8 and TRBJ1-5; D uncertain. Source material: PBMCs. The CDR3 sequence is CASSLERTPHSNQPQHF. The CDR3 DNA reads as TGTGCCAGCAGCTTAGAAAGAACCCCACATAGCAATCAGCCCCAGCATTTT.